This T cell receptor (beta chain) was sequenced in a study of blood T cell repertoires in COVID-19 (TCRdb year 2020). In terms of the full investigation: Collaborator samples came from the United States, Italy and Spain and covered acute and convalescent phases of COVID-19. Samples were obtained from the ongoing ImmuneRACE study (first 160 participants) and from 1,000 to 1,500 subjects provided by 6 global collaborators. Where HLA class I and class II types were available, the types were taken from metadata supplied by the sample provider, not from assay-based typing. Deeply sampled blood TCRbeta repertoires from subjects exposed to, actively infected with, or recovered from COVID-19 were included in the dataset. The repertoires were made available in a free public database intended to serve as a resource for research on the immune response to SARS-CoV-2. The material from the prospective study consisted of cDNA or gDNA derived from T cells, B-cell-depleted T cells, or PBMCs. Nearly every sample came with metadata listing a de-identified subject ID, COVID-19 status, age in years and sex. Findings and caveats that apply to the study as a whole: Clinical and demographic metadata were provided uncurated, with the amount varying by source and participant.

Each collaborating institution followed its own protocols to collect whole blood in K2EDTA tubes. For TCRbeta analysis, collaborator samples were shipped as frozen whole blood, as isolated PBMCs, or as DNA extracted from either sample type. Cut back by 6 bases and 1 base, the V and J ends lie 16 bases apart. From cysteine to phenylalanine, the CDR3 is 16 amino acids long. Of all the DNA, just the CDR3 is kept, 48 bases in frame from base 1. The germline V gene yields SGHTA for CDR1 and FQGNSA for CDR2. In regard to this clone: Its antigen target is currently unknown. No clone much larger than this one lies a single base away; base qualities are absent.

TCRbeta CDR3 regions were amplified from genomic DNA by means of the immunoSEQ Assay, a bias-controlled multiplex PCR. Per the source publication's procedure: Within the assay, amplification of reference gene primers was used to estimate how many nucleated cells each sample contained. To quantify the absolute abundance of each unique TCRbeta CDR3 rearrangement, sequence reads were collapsed and filtered. For each sample, productive Simpson clonality was calculated as the square root of Simpson's diversity index across productive rearrangements. TCRdb mirrors the immuneACCESS table, restricted to in-frame sequences. Some clones are absent from its copies; in checked studies, under half trace to an unresolved V gene, and the reason for the others is unknown. That table supplies the V and J calls and clone size; D and trimming were determined from the DNA. In this sample the table shows 200,000 to 250,000 clones, 89% of which occur a single time. The top ten clones comprise under 5.5% of the sample.

The sample comprised peripheral blood. This sequence originates from a woman aged 40 to 50 with acute or convalescent COVID-19. The chain uses TRBV7-2 and TRBJ2-4; the D region possibly corresponds to TRBD1 (5 bases align). This receptor has the CDR3 CASRKPGSEAKNIQYF. The sequenced DNA: TGTGCCAGCAGGAAACCAGGGTCTGAGGCCAAAAACATTCAGTACTTC. Reference TRBV7-2 and TRBJ2-4 proteins supply the regions before and after the CDR3; the full variable domain is: GAGVSQSPSNKVTEKGKDVELRCDPISGHTALYWYRQSLGQGLEFLIYFQGNSAPDKSGLPSDRFSAERTGGSVSTLTIQRTQQEDSAVYLCASRKPGSEAKNIQYFGAGTRLSVL.